Listed below are T cell receptor beta chains from one sample, sequenced in a study of CD8+ T cells in alopecia areata. Clones were sequenced by immunoSEQ multiplex PCR, and TCRdb holds only the in-frame ones, with some missing. The sample includes about 160,000 clones, about 87% of them seen just once. The starting material was CD8+ T cells sorted from blood, obtained at week 0. The receptor source for this set is a human donor with alopecia areata. The CDR3 runs from the conserved cysteine through the conserved F or W. The D gene is left open where the match is weak.

V: TRBV25-1; D: .; CDR3: CASSERSVADEQFF
V: TRBV11-2; D: .; CDR3: CASSLTAVLRETQYF
V: TRBV27; D: .; CDR3: CASSLSWGNLPNEQFF
V: TRBV29-1; D: TRBD1; CDR3: CSVQTTPDRGAYEQYF
V: TRBV29-1; D: TRBD2; CDR3: CSVQRSGGLADTQYF
V: TRBV9; D: .; CDR3: CASSVTGRDIQYF
V: TRBV5-1; D: TRBD1; CDR3: CASSTGTVYEQYF
V: TRBV29-1; D: .; CDR3: CSVEEAQTLDTQYF
V: TRBV5-8; D: TRBD2; CDR3: CASSVRDYSYEQYF
V: TRBV9; D: .; CDR3: CASSGRRGAKNIQYF
V: TRBV7-3; D: TRBD1; CDR3: CASSLNPGGTTEAFF
V: TRBV30; D: TRBD1; CDR3: CAWGDRVAYEQYF
V: TRBV11-2; D: TRBD1; CDR3: CASSLAQRHTGGINIQYF
V: TRBV19; D: .; CDR3: CASSMGNTEAFF
V: TRBV4-1; D: TRBD1; CDR3: CASSQEETGSETQYF
V: TRBV5-1; D: .; CDR3: CASSLGFQETQYF
V: TRBV5-1; D: .; CDR3: CASSAEQGQAFF
V: TRBV5-1; D: .; CDR3: CASSPATGLGETQYF
V: TRBV29-1; D: TRBD1; CDR3: CSTWTGHTEAFF
V: TRBV15; D: TRBD2; CDR3: CATSAPTSGGEQFF
V: TRBV6-5; D: .; CDR3: CASSYYSTDTQYF
V: TRBV7-9; D: .; CDR3: CASSLYEVAPEQFF
V: TRBV5-6; D: .; CDR3: CASSSEGSRTGNTIYF
V: TRBV4-1; D: .; CDR3: CASSQGPTYSNQPQHF
V: TRBV6-1; D: .; CDR3: CARREEDDYGYTF
V: TRBV5-1; D: .; CDR3: CASSLLPGSSYNSPLHF
V: TRBV6-5; D: TRBD1; CDR3: CASSPGQGAYEQYF
V: TRBV11-2; D: .; CDR3: CASSWTPESTDTQYF
V: TRBV27; D: TRBD2; CDR3: CASPPGRLAGPGELFF
V: TRBV27; D: TRBD1; CDR3: CASSFRDRKNEKLFF
V: TRBV14; D: .; CDR3: CASSQESSPGQFF